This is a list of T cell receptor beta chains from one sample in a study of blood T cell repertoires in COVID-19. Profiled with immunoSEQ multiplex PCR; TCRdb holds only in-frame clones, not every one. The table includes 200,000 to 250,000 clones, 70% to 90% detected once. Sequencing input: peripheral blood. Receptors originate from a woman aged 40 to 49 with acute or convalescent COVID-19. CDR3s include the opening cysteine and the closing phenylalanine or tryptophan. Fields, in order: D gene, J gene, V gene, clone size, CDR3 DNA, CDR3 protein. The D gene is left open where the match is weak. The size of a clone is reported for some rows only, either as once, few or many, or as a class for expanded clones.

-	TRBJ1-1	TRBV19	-	TGTGCCAGCAGGGAGGTCGGGGACACTGAAGCTTTCTTT	CASREVGDTEAFF
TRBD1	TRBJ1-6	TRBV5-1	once	TGCGCCAGCAGCTTGGGGGACAGTTCTTCACCCCTCCACTTT	CASSLGDSSSPLHF
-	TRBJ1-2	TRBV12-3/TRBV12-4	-	TGTGCCAGCAGTTGGCATGGCTACACCTTC	CASSWHGYTF
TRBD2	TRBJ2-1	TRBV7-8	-	TGTGCCAGCAGTGGGGGACTAGCGGCTTACAATGAGCAGTTCTTC	CASSGGLAAYNEQFF
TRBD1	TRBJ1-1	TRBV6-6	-	TGTGCCAGCAGTGAGACAGGGGGGAACACTGAAGCTTTCTTT	CASSETGGNTEAFF
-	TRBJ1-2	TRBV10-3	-	TGTGCCTTCCCAGACAGCTCGACTAACTATGGCTACACCTTC	CAFPDSSTNYGYTF
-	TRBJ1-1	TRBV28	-	TGTGCCAGCAGTGCAGGGGCATCTGAAGCTTTCTTT	CASSAGASEAFF
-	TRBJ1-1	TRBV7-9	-	TGTGCCAGCAGCAGTCAGGGAGGTACTGAAGCTTTCTTT	CASSSQGGTEAFF
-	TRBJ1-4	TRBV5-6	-	TGTGCCAGCAGCTTTACGGGAACAACTAATGAAAAACTGTTTTTT	CASSFTGTTNEKLFF
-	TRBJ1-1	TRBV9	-	TGTGCCAGCAGCGTCCACAACCAGAACACTGAAGCTTTCTTT	CASSVHNQNTEAFF
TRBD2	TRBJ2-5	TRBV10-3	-	TGTGCCATCAGCGGTCGGGGGGGGACGGAGACCCAGTACTTC	CAISGRGGTETQYF
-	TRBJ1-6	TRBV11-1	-	TGTGCCAGCAGCCTAACTAATTCACCCCTCCACTTT	CASSLTNSPLHF
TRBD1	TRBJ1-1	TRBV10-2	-	TGCGCCAGCACCTCCGACAGGGGGATGAACACTGAAGCTTTCTTT	CASTSDRGMNTEAFF
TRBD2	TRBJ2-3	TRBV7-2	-	TGTGCCAGCAGCCCCCCCGGCGGGGGGCGCACAGATACGCAGTATTTT	CASSPPGGGRTDTQYF
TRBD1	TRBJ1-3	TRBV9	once	TGTGCCAGCAGCGCACACCTCAAGGGGGCGCAGGGAAACACCATATATTTT	CASSAHLKGAQGNTIYF
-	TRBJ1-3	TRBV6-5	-	TGTGCCAGCAGCCTGGGTAGGAGCTCTGGAAACACCATATATTTT	CASSLGRSSGNTIYF
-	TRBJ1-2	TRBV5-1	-	TGCGCCAGCAGCTCTAACAGGGCCTATGGCTACACCTTC	CASSSNRAYGYTF
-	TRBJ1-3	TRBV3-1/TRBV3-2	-	TGTGCCAGCAGCCCCAGGGTTTCTGGAAACACCATATATTTT	CASSPRVSGNTIYF
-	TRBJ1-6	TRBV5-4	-	TGTGCCAGCAGCCGGACAGTTAATAATTCACCCCTCCACTTT	CASSRTVNNSPLHF
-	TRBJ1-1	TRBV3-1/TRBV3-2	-	TGTGCCAGCAGCCACCGGGGAGGACTGAACACTGAAGCTTTCTTT	CASSHRGGLNTEAFF
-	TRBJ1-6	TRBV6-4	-	TGTGCCAGCATGTTGACAGCCGGCTCACCCCTCCACTTT	CASMLTAGSPLHF
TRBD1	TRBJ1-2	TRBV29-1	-	TGCAGCGTTAGACAGGGGGACTATGGCTACACCTTC	CSVRQGDYGYTF